Sequencing of this T cell receptor (beta chain) was carried out in a study of human T cells and chemical hapten exposure. Broader study findings: Those TCRs sitting above 1 in 1000 frequency stayed the same with DPC sensitization.

The time point is: pre-sensitization, week 0. Treatment specified: therapeutic diphenylcyclopropenone sensitization with weekly scalp DPC. Before extraction, the whole blood was not fractionated, and total RNA was taken from it. TCRdb analysed the RACE reads with MiXCR anew, one entry per CDR3 protein. The sample records 35,000 to 50,000 distinct CDR3 sequences, about 10% being singletons. This clonotype was recorded many times. What it binds is not known. The source is a man aged 25 to 40 with alopecia areata. Some clones in this sample may be carry-over from other donors' samples. The material sequenced was whole blood, taken in connection with sensitization to the hapten diphenylcyclopropenone (DPC).

The CDR3 DNA reads as TGTGCCAGCAGCTCTTCCCGGGACAGGTCCTACGAGCAGTACTTC. It yields the protein CASSSSRDRSYEQYF. The rearrangement joins TRBV11-2 to TRBJ2-7; 8 nucleotides agree with TRBD1. J was trimmed by 1 base and V by 4 bases; bases with no gene match: 6. The CDR3 is 15 residues long. In germline, CDR1 is SGHAT, CDR2 FQNNGV. The full variable domain, rest sourced from reference TRBV11-2 and TRBJ2-7, is EAGVAQSPRYKIIEKRQSVAFWCNPISGHATLYWYQQILGQGPKLLIQFQNNGVVDDSQLPKDRFSAERLKGVDSTLKIQPAKLEDSAVYLCASSSSRDRSYEQYFGPGTRLTVT.